The 18 T cell receptor beta chains below all came from one sample that was sequenced in a study of shared clonotypes between healthy human individuals. Positive CCR7 selection of CD45RO-negative cells yielded the naive CD8 cells, and terminally differentiated effector memory CD45RA+ cells were excluded. The repertoire was sequenced with immunoSEQ multiplex PCR; TCRdb's copy has only in-frame clones and lacks some. This table holds about 2 million clones, approximately 95% found once. Material: naive CD8+ T cells sorted from blood. All receptors derive from a man younger than 35 in good health.

This clone has a single count. The rearrangement joins TRBV27 to TRBJ1-2; the match to TRBD1 covers 9 bases. This CDR3 region has 14 residues. Germline V gene data show CDR1 as MNHEY and CDR2 as SMNVEV (reference sequence). V lost 3 bases and J lost 5; bases outside the gene matches: 4. CDR3 DNA sequence: TGTGCCAGCAGTTTCCTCGGGACAGGGTATGGCTACACCTTC. Amino acid sequence: CASSFLGTGYGYTF.

J is TRBJ2-7 and V is TRBV4-2, with D possibly TRBD1 on 5 matching bases. Germline CDR1 is LGHNA and CDR2 is YNFKEQ. The V gene lost 5 bases and the J gene lost 2 bases, with 13 bases spanning the gap. CDR3 length: 14 amino acids. The CDR3 DNA reads as TGTGCCAGCAGCTCTAGGGGATCGGCCTACGAGCAGTACTTC. Translation gives CASSSRGSAYEQYF.

The CDR3 region is CASSYRTLPPEGYTF. CDR3 nucleotide sequence: TGTGCCAGCAGCTACCGGACACTGCCTCCGGAGGGCTACACCTTC. The V call is TRBV6-5, the J call TRBJ1-2, with D possibly matching TRBD1 (5 bases). CDR1 and CDR2 from the germline V gene are MNHEY and SVGAGI. Trimming removed 6 bases at V and 8 bases at J, with 22 bases between. The CDR3 sequence is 15 residues long.

This sequence joins TRBV6-5 and TRBJ2-7, with TRBD1 matching 8 bases. This CDR3 is 16 amino acids long. Trimming removed 2 bases from V and 1 base from J; junction bases left unmatched: 7. Germline V gene data show CDR1 as MNHEY and CDR2 as SVGAGI. In DNA, the CDR3 is TGTGCCAGCAGTTACCTGGGACAGGAGGGATCCTACGAGCAGTACTTC. As protein: CASSYLGQEGSYEQYF.

The chain recombines TRBV7-9 with TRBJ1-6; maybe TRBD1 (5 bases). Germline CDR1 reads SEHNR; CDR2 reads FQNEAQ (reference sequence). This CDR3 has 16 amino acids. With 6 bases removed from V and 6 bases from J, the gap between germline ends came to 18 bases. CDR3 DNA sequence: TGTGCCAGCAGTGGTATGGGGGGTTTAGTTAATTCACCCCTCCACTTT. Its protein product is CASSGMGGLVNSPLHF.

The J gene is TRBJ1-2, the V gene TRBV5-1; no clear D. Per the germline V gene, CDR1 is SGHRS and CDR2 is YFSETQ. CDR3 length equals 13 residues. Trimming removed 4 bases from V and 8 bases from J, with 15 bases in between. The CDR3 sequence: CASSPDPLGGYTF. Here the CDR3 DNA reads TGCGCCAGCAGCCCTGATCCCCTCGGCGGCTACACCTTC.

The chain carries TRBV4-3 and TRBJ1-1; the match to TRBD1 covers 8 bases. CDR3 size: 16 residues. J was trimmed by 3 bases and V by 1 base; bases with no gene match: 7. CDR1 is LGHNA, CDR2 YSLEER, per germline. CDR3: CASSQGVDRGDTEAFF. In DNA, the CDR3 is TGCGCCAGCAGCCAAGGGGTCGACAGGGGTGACACTGAAGCTTTCTTT.

CDR3 amino acids: CASSGGHRAKVTGELFF. The CDR3 DNA reads as TGTGCCAGCAGTGGAGGACACAGGGCCAAGGTTACCGGGGAGCTGTTTTTT. The chain combines TRBV6-1 with TRBJ2-2; perhaps TRBD1 as D (6 bases). Between the trimmed V and J ends, which lost 4 bases and 5 bases, there was a span of 20 bases. Germline V gene lookup returns CDR1 MNHNS and CDR2 SASEGT. CDR3 length: 17 amino acids.

This chain joins TRBV28 and TRBJ1-5; the D gene is possibly TRBD1 (5 bases). The V gene's germline CDR1 is MDHEN and CDR2 SYDVKM. This CDR3 is built from 14 residues. V lost 1 base and J lost 7, with 11 bases in between. The CDR3 DNA reads as TGTGCCAGCAGTTTATCGGGGGTCCTCCAGCCCCAGCATTTT. Its protein is CASSLSGVLQPQHF.

The J gene is TRBJ2-7, the V gene TRBV4-1; the D call may be TRBD1 or TRBD2 (6 bases each). V lost 2 bases and J lost 2, with 16 bases in between. The CDR3 totals 16 residues. Germline-derived CDR1 and CDR2 are MGHRA and YSYEKL. The CDR3 DNA reads TGCGCCAGCAGCCAACAAGGGGGGACACCTACCTACGAGCAGTACTTC. This translates into CASSQQGGTPTYEQYF.

The gene calls are TRBV4-3 and TRBJ2-7; D perhaps matches TRBD1 (6 bases). V lost 5 bases to trimming and J lost 5 bases, with 16 bases between them. This CDR3 spans 14 amino acids. Germline assignment: CDR1 LGHNA and CDR2 YSLEER. CDR3 loop: CASSLSTGQNEQYF. In DNA, the CDR3 is TGCGCCAGCAGCTTAAGTACAGGGCAGAACGAGCAGTACTTC.

Remarks on this clone: In the same sample, other DNA sequences code for this CDR3. The gene calls are TRBV4-3 and TRBJ1-1; unclear D gene. The V end lost 1 base, the J end lost 2 bases, and 8 bases lay between the germline ends. Germline V gene lookup returns CDR1 LGHNA and CDR2 YSLEER. The CDR3 is 14 residues long. The CDR3 protein is CASSQVEGNTEAFF. The CDR3 nucleotides are TGCGCCAGCAGCCAAGTAGAGGGTAACACTGAAGCTTTCTTT.

This clone was seen once. This chain uses TRBV11-2 with TRBJ2-1; the match to TRBD1 covers 10 bases. The length of the CDR3 is 15 residues. Unmatched junction bases numbered 5, after V lost 6 bases and J lost 3 bases. The germline V gene encodes CDR1 SGHAT and CDR2 FQNNGV. In nucleotides, the CDR3 is TGTGCCAGCAGTTGGGACAGGGGTAGCTACAATGAGCAGTTCTTC. The encoded protein is CASSWDRGSYNEQFF.

V gene TRBV27 combines with J gene TRBJ1-6; D remains unclear. This CDR3 has 15 residues. From germline, CDR1 is MNHEY and CDR2 SMNVEV (reference sequence). Trimming took 7 bases from V and 13 from J, leaving 23 bases between them. The DNA of the CDR3 is TGTGCCAGCACCCTGGATTCTTCGAGCTGGGCGCCCCTCCACTTT. It encodes CASTLDSSSWAPLHF.

V usage is TRBV9 and J usage is TRBJ2-7; possible D gene TRBD1, 6 bases. This CDR3 is 14 amino acids long. Trimming removed 2 bases at V and 3 bases at J, with 12 bases between. Germline CDR1 reads SGDLS; CDR2 reads YYNGEE. CDR3 sequence: CASSVYRDGYEQYF. CDR3 in DNA: TGTGCCAGCAGCGTCTACAGGGACGGCTACGAGCAGTACTTC.

The CDR3 bases are TGTGCCAGCAGCTTACCGGGAGCAGATACGCAGTATTTT. Translated: CASSLPGADTQYF. V and J are TRBV11-2 and TRBJ2-3; tentatively, D is TRBD2 (6 bases). CDR3 length equals 13 residues. V was pared by 2 bases and J by 4 bases, with 7 bases between. Germline CDR1 reads SGHAT; CDR2 reads FQNNGV.

The rearrangement links TRBV6-5 to TRBJ1-2; maybe TRBD1 (6 bases). Germline lookup yields CDR1 MNHEY and CDR2 SVGAGI. Between the trimmed V and J ends, which lost 10 bases and 6 bases, there was a span of 15 bases. The CDR3 extends over 12 amino acids. This chain's CDR3 is CATEGGINGYTF. The CDR3 region has the DNA TGTGCCACCGAGGGGGGGATAAATGGCTACACCTTC.

The chain combines TRBV5-6 with TRBJ2-5; D is tentatively TRBD1 or TRBD2 (5 bases each). Trimming took 6 bases from V and 2 from J, leaving 14 bases between them. This CDR3 is built from 14 residues. CDR1 is SGHDT and CDR2 is YYEEEE in the germline V gene. The CDR3 coding sequence is TGTGCCAGCAACCTCCGGGACGCACAAGAGACCCAGTACTTC. It specifies CASNLRDAQETQYF.